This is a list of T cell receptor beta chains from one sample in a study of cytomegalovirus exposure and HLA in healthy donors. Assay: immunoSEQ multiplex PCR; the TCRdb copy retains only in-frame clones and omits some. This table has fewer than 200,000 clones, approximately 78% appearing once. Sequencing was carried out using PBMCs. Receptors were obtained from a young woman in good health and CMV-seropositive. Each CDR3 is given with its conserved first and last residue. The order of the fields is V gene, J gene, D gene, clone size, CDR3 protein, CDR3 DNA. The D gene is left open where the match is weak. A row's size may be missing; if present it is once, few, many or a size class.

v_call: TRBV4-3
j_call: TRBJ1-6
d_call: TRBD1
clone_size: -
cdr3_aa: CASSVRDSFNNSPLHF
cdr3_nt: TGCGCCAGCAGCGTCCGGGACAGCTTTAATAATTCACCCCTCCACTTT

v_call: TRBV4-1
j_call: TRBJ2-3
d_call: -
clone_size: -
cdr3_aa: CASSQVSRTDTQYF
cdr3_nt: TGCGCCAGCAGCCAAGTCTCTCGGACAGATACGCAGTATTTT

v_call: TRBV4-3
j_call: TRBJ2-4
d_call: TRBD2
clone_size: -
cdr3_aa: CASSRTLRGGAKNIQYF
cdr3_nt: TGCGCCAGCAGCCGTACACTTCGGGGGGGAGCCAAAAACATTCAGTACTTC

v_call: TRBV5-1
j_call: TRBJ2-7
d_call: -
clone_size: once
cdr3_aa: CASRQQGRGYEQYF
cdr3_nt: TGCGCCAGCAGACAGCAAGGTCGTGGATACGAGCAGTACTTC

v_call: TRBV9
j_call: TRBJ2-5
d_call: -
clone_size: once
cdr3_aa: CASSHTWKQRETQYF
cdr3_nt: TGTGCCAGCAGCCATACGTGGAAACAGAGAGAGACCCAGTACTTC

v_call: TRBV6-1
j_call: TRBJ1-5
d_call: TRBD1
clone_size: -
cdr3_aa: CASSVLTGGIKDQPQHF
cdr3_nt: TGTGCCAGCAGTGTACTTACAGGGGGCATAAAGGATCAGCCCCAGCATTTT

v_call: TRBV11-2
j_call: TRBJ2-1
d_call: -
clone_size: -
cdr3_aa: CASSLSYGGTYNEQFF
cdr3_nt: TGTGCCAGCAGCTTATCATACGGGGGAACCTACAATGAGCAGTTCTTC

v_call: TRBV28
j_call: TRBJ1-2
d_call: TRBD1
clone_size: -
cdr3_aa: CASRTGRTFYGYTF
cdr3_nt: TGTGCCAGCCGGACAGGGAGGACCTTCTATGGCTACACCTTC

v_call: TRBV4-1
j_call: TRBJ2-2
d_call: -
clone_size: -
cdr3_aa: CASGPPRWLTERFTGELFF
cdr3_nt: TGCGCCAGCGGCCCGCCAAGATGGTTGACTGAGCGGTTCACCGGGGAGCTGTTTTTT

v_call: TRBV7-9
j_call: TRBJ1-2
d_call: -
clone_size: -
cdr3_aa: CSSMLGNSGHGYTF
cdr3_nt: TGTTCCAGCATGTTGGGGAACAGCGGTCATGGCTACACCTTC

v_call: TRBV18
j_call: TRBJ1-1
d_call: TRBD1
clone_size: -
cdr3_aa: CASSPTGAPYEAFF
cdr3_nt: TGTGCCAGCTCACCGACAGGGGCCCCTTATGAAGCTTTCTTT

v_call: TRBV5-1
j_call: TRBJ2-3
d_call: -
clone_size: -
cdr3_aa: CASSLGRPRTDTQYF
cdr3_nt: TGCGCCAGCAGCTTGGGCAGGCCCCGCACAGATACGCAGTATTTT

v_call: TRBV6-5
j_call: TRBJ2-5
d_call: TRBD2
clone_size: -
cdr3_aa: CATETSGQETQYF
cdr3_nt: TGTGCCACAGAGACTAGCGGACAAGAGACCCAGTACTTC

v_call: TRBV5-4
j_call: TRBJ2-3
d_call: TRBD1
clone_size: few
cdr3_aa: CASSLAPGQGAKDTQYF
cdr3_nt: TGTGCCAGCAGCTTGGCCCCGGGACAGGGGGCAAAAGATACGCAGTATTTT

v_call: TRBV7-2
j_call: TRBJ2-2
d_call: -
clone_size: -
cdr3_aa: CASNRDTGELFF
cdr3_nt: TGTGCCAGCAACAGGGACACCGGGGAGCTGTTTTTT

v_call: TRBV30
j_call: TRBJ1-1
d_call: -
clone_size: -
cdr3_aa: CAWTGPTEAFF
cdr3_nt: TGTGCCTGGACAGGGCCCACTGAAGCTTTCTTT

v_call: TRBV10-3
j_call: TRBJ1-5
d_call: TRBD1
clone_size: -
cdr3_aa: CATEDRDENQPQHF
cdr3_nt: TGTGCCACCGAGGACAGGGACGAAAATCAGCCCCAGCATTTT

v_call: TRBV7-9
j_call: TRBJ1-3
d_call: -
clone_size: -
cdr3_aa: CASSLKNGGGYAGNTIYF
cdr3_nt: TGTGCCAGCAGCTTAAAAAATGGCGGGGGATATGCGGGAAACACCATATATTTT

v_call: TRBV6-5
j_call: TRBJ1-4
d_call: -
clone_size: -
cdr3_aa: CASSFREGNEKLFF
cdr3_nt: TGTGCCAGCAGTTTCAGGGAGGGGAATGAAAAACTGTTTTTT

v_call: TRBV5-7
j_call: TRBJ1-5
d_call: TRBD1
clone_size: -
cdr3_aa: CASSRTGKVNQPQHF
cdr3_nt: TGTGCCAGCAGCAGGACAGGGAAAGTAAATCAGCCCCAGCATTTT

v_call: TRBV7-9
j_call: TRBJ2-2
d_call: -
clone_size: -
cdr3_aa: CASSLAWQTGKNTGELFF
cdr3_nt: TGTGCCAGCAGCTTAGCATGGCAGACAGGAAAGAACACCGGGGAGCTGTTTTTT

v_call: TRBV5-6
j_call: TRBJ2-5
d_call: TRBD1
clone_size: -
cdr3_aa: CASSLQGVETQYF
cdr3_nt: TGTGCCAGCAGCTTACAGGGGGTAGAGACCCAGTACTTC

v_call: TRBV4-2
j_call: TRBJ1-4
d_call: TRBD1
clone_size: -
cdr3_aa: CASSQDGTGGTNEKLFF
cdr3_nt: TGTGCCAGCAGCCAAGATGGCACAGGGGGAACTAATGAAAAACTGTTTTTT

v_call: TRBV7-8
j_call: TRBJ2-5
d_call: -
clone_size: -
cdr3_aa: CASSLALGVGRETQYF
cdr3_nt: TGTGCCAGCAGCTTAGCGTTAGGGGTGGGAAGAGAGACCCAGTACTTC

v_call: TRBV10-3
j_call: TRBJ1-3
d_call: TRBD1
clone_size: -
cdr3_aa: CAISADSSGGGNTIYF
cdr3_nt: TGTGCCATCAGTGCTGACTCTTCAGGGGGGGGAAACACCATATATTTT

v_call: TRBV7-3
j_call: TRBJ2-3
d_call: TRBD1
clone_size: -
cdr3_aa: CASSLIGTGDPLTDTQYF
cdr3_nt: TGTGCCAGCAGCTTAATAGGGACAGGGGACCCGCTCACAGATACGCAGTATTTT

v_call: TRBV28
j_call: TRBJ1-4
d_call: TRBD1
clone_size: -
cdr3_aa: CASNSHSGQGNEKLFF
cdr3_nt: TGTGCCAGCAATTCTCACTCGGGACAGGGGAACGAAAAACTGTTTTTT

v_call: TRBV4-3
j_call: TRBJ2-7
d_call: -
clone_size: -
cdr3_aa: CASSQRGQGYEQYF
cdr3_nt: TGCGCCAGCAGCCAGCGAGGCCAAGGCTACGAGCAGTACTTC

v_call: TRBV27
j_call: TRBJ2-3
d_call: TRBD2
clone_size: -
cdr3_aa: CASGFSGATDTQYF
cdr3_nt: TGTGCCAGCGGATTTAGCGGGGCCACAGATACGCAGTATTTT

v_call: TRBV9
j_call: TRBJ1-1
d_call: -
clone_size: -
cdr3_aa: CASSVGIRIFMNTEAFF
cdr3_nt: TGTGCCAGCAGCGTAGGGATCAGGATCTTCATGAACACTGAAGCTTTCTTT

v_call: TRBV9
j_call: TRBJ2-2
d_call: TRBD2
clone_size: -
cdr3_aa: CASSTKRGRNTGELFF
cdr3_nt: TGTGCCAGCAGCACCAAGCGGGGGAGAAACACCGGGGAGCTGTTTTTT

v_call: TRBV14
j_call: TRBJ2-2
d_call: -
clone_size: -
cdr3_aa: CASSVAGTGELFF
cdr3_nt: TGTGCCAGCAGCGTTGCGGGGACCGGGGAGCTGTTTTTT

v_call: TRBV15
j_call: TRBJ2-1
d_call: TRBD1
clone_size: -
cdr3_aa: CATSNRIQGARNEQFF
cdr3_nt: TGTGCCACCAGCAATAGGATACAGGGGGCGAGGAATGAGCAGTTCTTC

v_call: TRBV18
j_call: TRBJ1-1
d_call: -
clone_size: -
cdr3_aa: CASSPGPIMNTEAFF
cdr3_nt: TGTGCCAGCTCACCAGGTCCTATCATGAACACTGAAGCTTTCTTT

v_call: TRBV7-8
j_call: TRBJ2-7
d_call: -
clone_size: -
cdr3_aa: CASSLAPPGGPYEQYF
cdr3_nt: TGTGCCAGCAGCTTAGCGCCCCCGGGGGGCCCCTACGAGCAGTACTTC

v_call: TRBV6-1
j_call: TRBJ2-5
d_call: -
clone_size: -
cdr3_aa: CASILQGPWETQYF
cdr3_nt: TGTGCCAGCATTCTACAGGGTCCATGGGAGACCCAGTACTTC

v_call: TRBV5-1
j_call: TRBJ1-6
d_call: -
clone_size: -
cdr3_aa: CASSSYYPSDHRSPLHF
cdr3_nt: TGCGCCAGCAGCTCCTACTATCCGTCAGACCACCGGTCACCCCTCCACTTT

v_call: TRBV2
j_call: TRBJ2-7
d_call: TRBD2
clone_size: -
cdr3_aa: CASSGGGGQEYF
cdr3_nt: TGTGCCAGCAGTGGGGGCGGGGGGCAGGAGTACTTC

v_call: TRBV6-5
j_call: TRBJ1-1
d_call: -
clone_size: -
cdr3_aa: CASRAYGQTNTEAFF
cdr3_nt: TGTGCCAGCAGAGCTTACGGACAGACGAACACTGAAGCTTTCTTT

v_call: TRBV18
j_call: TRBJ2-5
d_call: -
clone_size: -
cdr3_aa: CASSPELKETQYF
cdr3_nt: TGTGCCAGCTCACCAGAGCTTAAAGAGACCCAGTACTTC

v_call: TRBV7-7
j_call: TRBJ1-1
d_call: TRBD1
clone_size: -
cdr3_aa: CASSFGQGTEAFF
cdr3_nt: TGTGCCAGCAGCTTCGGACAGGGGACTGAAGCTTTCTTT

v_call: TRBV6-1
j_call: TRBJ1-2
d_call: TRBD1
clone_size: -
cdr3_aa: CASRFRGTNYGYTF
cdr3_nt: TGTGCCAGCAGATTCAGGGGGACTAACTATGGCTACACCTTC